These 7 T cell receptor beta chains came from one sample sequenced in a study of cytomegalovirus exposure and HLA in healthy donors. The PCR employed 60 Vbeta primers together with 13 Jbeta primers. The protocol was immunoSEQ multiplex PCR, while the TCRdb copy is restricted to in-frame clones and leaves out a portion. The data contain around 55,000 clones, about three quarters of them seen just once; the ten biggest clones take up 2% to 3%. The specimen sequenced was PBMCs. Every receptor here comes from a female donor in good health and CMV-seronegative.

This clone was detected only a few times. Other DNA variants within this sample encode the same CDR3. This rearrangement joins TRBV6-1 to TRBJ2-6; the D gene is possibly TRBD2 (5 bases). The CDR3 has 14 amino acids. The V and J ends lost 4 bases and 3 bases respectively, with 7 bases between them. Per germline, CDR1 MNHNS and CDR2 SASEGT. This chain's CDR3 is CASSGTRGANVLTF. In nucleotides, the CDR3 is TGTGCCAGCAGTGGGACTCGTGGGGCCAACGTCCTGACTTTC.

The V call is TRBV10-3, the J call TRBJ2-7, with D perhaps TRBD2 (5 bases). This CDR3 comprises 13 residues. The V end lost 8 bases, the J end lost 3 bases, and 14 bases lay between the germline ends. CDR1 is ENHRY, CDR2 SYGVKD, per germline. CDR3 nucleotides: TGTGCCATCTCGGAGCGGAGGAACTACGAGCAGTACTTC. Protein sequence: CAISERRNYEQYF.

The CDR3 sequence: CASSPPRRGRGTDTQYF. CDR3 DNA: TGTGCCAGCTCACCACCGAGGAGGGGGCGAGGGACAGATACGCAGTATTTT. V and J are TRBV18 and TRBJ2-3; a possible D gene is TRBD1 (7 bases). The germline V and J ends were trimmed by 0 bases and 3 bases, with 16 bases remaining between them. CDR1 KGHSH and CDR2 LQKENI come from the germline V gene. This CDR3 contains 17 residues.

A single count supports this clone. The same CDR3 can be traced to other DNA sequences in this sample. CDR3: CAISERAYEQYF. In DNA, the CDR3 is TGTGCCATCAGTGAGCGGGCCTACGAGCAGTACTTC. The V call is TRBV10-3, the J call TRBJ2-7; D gene unclear. The length of the CDR3 is 12 residues. V was cut by 2 bases and J by 2 bases, with 4 bases left in between. Per the germline V gene, CDR1 is ENHRY and CDR2 is SYGVKD.

The chain combines TRBV28 with TRBJ2-7; tentative D call: TRBD2 (6 bases). Germline V lookup: CDR1 MDHEN, CDR2 SYDVKM. The CDR3 consists of 15 residues. The V end was cut by 6 bases, the J end by 3 bases, with 18 bases between. CDR3 in amino acids: CASRPLEISGYEQYF. The CDR3 DNA is TGTGCCAGCAGGCCCCTAGAGATTAGCGGCTACGAGCAGTACTTC. Using reference TRBV28 and TRBJ2-7 for the parts outside the CDR3, the full variable domain is DVKVTQSSRYLVKRTGEKVFLECVQDMDHENMFWYRQDPGLGLRLIYFSYDVKMKEKGDIPEGYSVSREKKERFSLILESASTNQTSMYLCASRPLEISGYEQYFGPGTRLTVT.

The rearrangement links TRBV27 to TRBJ1-5; tentative D call: TRBD1 (5 bases). Between the trimmed V and J ends, which lost 4 bases and 2 bases, there was a span of 12 bases. The CDR3 contains 15 residues. Germline V gene data show CDR1 as MNHEY and CDR2 as SMNVEV (reference sequence). The CDR3 spells CASSYGGTGNQPQHF. The CDR3 nucleotides are TGTGCCAGCAGTTATGGGGGGACGGGCAATCAGCCCCAGCATTTT.

The rearrangement uses TRBV19 and TRBJ1-6; 7 bases line up with TRBD1. J lost 11 bases, V lost 3 bases, and 7 bases had no gene match. This CDR3 comprises 14 residues. Germline V lookup: CDR1 LNHDA, CDR2 SQIVND (reference sequence). The CDR3 loop reads CASSMARGVTPLHF. The CDR3 bases are TGTGCCAGTAGTATGGCCAGGGGGGTTACACCCCTCCACTTT. Filled out from reference TRBV19 and TRBJ1-6, the complete variable domain reads DGGITQSPKYLFRKEGQNVTLSCEQNLNHDAMYWYRQDPGQGLRLIYYSQIVNDFQKGDIAEGYSVSREKKESFPLTVTSAQKNPTAFYLCASSMARGVTPLHFGNGTRLTVT.